A single sample is the source of the 2 T cell receptor beta chains below, sequenced in a study of identical twins' blood T cells. TCRdb re-analysed the 5' RACE reads in MiXCR, keeping a single row per CDR3 protein. The table lists 350,000 to 400,000 distinct CDR3 sequences, around 30% of them singletons. The sequencing sample was made of PBMCs. These receptors all stem from a woman between 18 and 55 years old in good health.

The chain uses TRBV20-1 and TRBJ1-2; no definite D call. The length of the CDR3 is 14 residues. V was shortened by 0 bases and J by 3 bases, with 11 bases between the two germline ends. CDR1 is DFQATT and CDR2 is SNEGSKA in the germline V gene (reference sequence). The DNA for the CDR3 is TGCAGTGCTAGAGATTCCCGACGGTACTATGGCTACACCTTC. This translates into CSARDSRRYYGYTF.

This clonotype was detected only a few times. The CDR3: CASSSGRRDTGELFF. CDR3 DNA sequence: TGCGCCAGCAGCTCCGGCAGGCGAGACACCGGGGAGCTGTTTTTT. V gene TRBV5-1 combines with J gene TRBJ2-2; D is undetermined. CDR1 and CDR2 from the germline V gene are SGHRS and YFSETQ. This CDR3 is built from 15 residues. The V end was cut by 3 bases, the J end by 3 bases, with 12 bases between.